The 17 T cell receptor beta chains presented below share a single source sample, sequenced in a study of CD8 T cells in ankylosing spondylitis. Via MiXCR, TCRdb re-called the 5' RACE reads, giving one row per CDR3 protein. The repertoire holds about 300,000 distinct CDR3 sequences, with around 10% as singletons. The material sequenced was blood, either unsorted or a sorted T cell fraction (not recorded which). The receptors shown here come from a female donor with ankylosing spondylitis or in good health (not recorded which).

The sample holds many counts of this clonotype. The CDR3: CASSYRDRVHEQYF. CDR3 bases: TGTGCCAGCAGCTACCGGGACAGGGTACACGAGCAGTACTTC. The chain couples TRBV7-9 to TRBJ2-7; TRBD1 matches 9 bases. V was clipped by 4 bases and J by 5 bases; unmatched bases: 6. Germline V lookup: CDR1 SEHNR, CDR2 FQNEAQ (reference sequence). The length of the CDR3 is 14 residues.

This clonotype was seen at least ten times. This chain uses TRBV3-1 with TRBJ1-2; D gene ambiguous. V was pared by 0 bases and J by 8 bases, with 10 bases between. Per germline, CDR1 LGHDT and CDR2 YNNKEL (reference sequence). This CDR3 has 13 amino acids. CDR3 bases: TGTGCCAGCAGCCAAGACGGCTCTGGAGGCTACACCTTC. Translation: CASSQDGSGGYTF.

This clonotype was seen at least ten times. The V call is TRBV20-1, the J call TRBJ1-3; D ambiguous. V was pared by 4 bases and J by 1 base, with 17 bases between. The CDR3 loop spans 16 amino acids. CDR1 DFQATT and CDR2 SNEGSKA come from the germline V gene (reference sequence). CDR3 residues: CSAKQHGVGSGNTIYF. The CDR3 nucleotides are TGCAGTGCTAAGCAACACGGGGTGGGTTCTGGAAACACCATATATTTT.

Ten or more counts support this clonotype. The chain recombines TRBV5-5 with TRBJ1-5; D is unresolved. V was shortened by 1 base and J by 2 bases, with 13 bases between the two germline ends. Germline assignment: CDR1 SGHKS and CDR2 YYEKEE (reference sequence). The CDR3 covers 16 residues. CDR3 in DNA: TGTGCCAGCAGCTTGTGGGGTTCGTTGGGCAATCAGCCCCAGCATTTT. Amino acids: CASSLWGSLGNQPQHF.

This clonotype showed up just a few times. The chain links TRBV28 to TRBJ1-4; TRBD1 aligns across 7 bases. Germline loops: CDR1 MDHEN, CDR2 SYDVKM. The ends lost 5 bases at V and 6 bases at J; junction bases unmatched: 3. CDR3 length: 13 amino acids. In DNA, the CDR3 is TGTGCCAGCAGTACAGGGGTGGATGAAAAACTGTTTTTT. Amino acid sequence: CASSTGVDEKLFF.

Only a few counts were recorded for this clonotype. The chain is built from TRBV19 and TRBJ2-3, with 7 bases aligning to TRBD1. CDR1 is LNHDA, CDR2 SQIVND, per germline (reference sequence). CDR3 length: 14 residues. Losses at the gene ends were 5 bases for V and 2 bases for J; bases not matched to a gene: 4. CDR3 DNA: TGTGCCAGTAGTCCGGGACAGTACACAGATACGCAGTATTTT. It codes for CASSPGQYTDTQYF. Full variable domain (remainder filled in from reference TRBV19 and TRBJ2-3): DGGITQSPKYLFRKEGQNVTLSCEQNLNHDAMYWYRQDPGQGLRLIYYSQIVNDFQKGDIAEGYSVSREKKESFPLTVTSAQKNPTAFYLCASSPGQYTDTQYFGPGTRLTVL.

Of note for this clonotype: A much larger clone is a single base away; this may be a read error. The gene calls are TRBV28 and TRBJ1-1; D is undetermined. This CDR3 contains 13 residues. Germline V gives CDR1 MDHEN, CDR2 SYDVKM. CDR3 loop: CSSSLYGDTEAFF. The CDR3 bases are TGTTCCAGCAGTTTATACGGGGACACTGAAGCTTTCTTT.

J is TRBJ2-3 and V is TRBV11-2, with D uncertain. The CDR3 spans 15 residues. Per germline, CDR1 SGHAT and CDR2 FQNNGV. Trimming stripped 0 bases from V and 0 bases from J, with 7 bases between. In DNA form, the CDR3 reads TGTGCCAGCAGCTTAGAACACTCTAGCACAGATACGCAGTATTTT. Translating gives CASSLEHSSTDTQYF.

In this sample, this clonotype turned up many times. The chain recombines TRBV5-6 with TRBJ1-2; 7 positions match TRBD1. CDR1 SGHDT and CDR2 YYEEEE come from the germline V gene. V lost 4 bases and J lost 1; bases outside the gene matches: 7. This CDR3 region has 15 residues. The CDR3 DNA is TGTGCCAGCAGCCCGGCCAGGGGGGTTAACTATGGCTACACCTTC. It yields the protein CASSPARGVNYGYTF. Full variable domain (missing parts from reference TRBV5-6 and TRBJ1-2): DAGVTQSPTHLIKTRGQQVTLRCSPKSGHDTVSWYQQALGQGPQFIFQYYEEEERQRGNFPDRFSGHQFPNYSSELNVNALLLGDSALYLCASSPARGVNYGYTFGSGTRLTVV.

This clonotype has ten or more counts. The chain is built from TRBV20-1 and TRBJ2-1, with 7 bases identical to TRBD2. V gave up 0 bases and J gave up 2 bases; unmatched junction bases: 4. The germline gives CDR1 DFQATT, CDR2 SNEGSKA (reference sequence). The CDR3 runs 15 residues. In DNA form, the CDR3 reads TGCAGTGCTAGAGATTTACTAGCGACCTACAATGAGCAGTTCTTC. Translating gives CSARDLLATYNEQFF.

The chain joins TRBV7-3 to TRBJ1-1; D gene uncertain. The CDR3 length is 14 residues. The V gene's germline CDR1 is SGHTA and CDR2 FQGTGA. Trimming removed 5 bases from V and 0 bases from J, with 10 bases in between. CDR3 region: CASSPGPLNTEAFF. The CDR3 DNA reads TGTGCCAGCAGCCCAGGACCCCTGAACACTGAAGCTTTCTTT.

This clonotype was picked up many times. This chain's CDR3 is CASSFRQMPQHF. The CDR3 coding sequence is TGTGCCAGCAGTTTCCGCCAAATGCCCCAGCATTTT. The chain carries TRBV12-3 or TRBV12-4 and TRBJ1-5; D gene uncertain. Trimming pared 3 bases from V and 9 bases from J, leaving 9 bases between. The CDR3 consists of 12 residues.

The sample holds many counts of this clonotype. The V and J genes are TRBV29-1 and TRBJ2-7; 12 positions agree with TRBD2. The germline gives CDR1 SQVTM, CDR2 ANQGSEA. This CDR3 is 13 amino acids long. V trimming: 8 bases; J trimming: 5 bases; junction bases outside the gene matches: 7. This CDR3 is CSLWTSGNDEQYF. The CDR3 nucleotides read TGCAGCCTGTGGACTAGCGGGAATGACGAGCAGTACTTC.

Ten or more counts support this clonotype. The CDR3 DNA reads as TGCGCCAGCAGCCCCTCCGGGGCCTACGAGCAGTACTTC. This encodes CASSPSGAYEQYF. The chain couples TRBV5-1 to TRBJ2-7, with D maybe TRBD2 (5 bases). Germline V gives CDR1 SGHRS, CDR2 YFSETQ. The CDR3 contains 13 residues. Between the trimmed V and J ends, which lost 4 bases and 2 bases, there was a span of 10 bases.

Only a few counts were recorded for this clonotype. The chain carries TRBV7-9 and TRBJ1-2; D unresolved. This CDR3 spans 17 amino acids. The germline V and J ends were trimmed by 0 bases and 7 bases, with 21 bases remaining between them. Germline-derived CDR1 and CDR2 are SEHNR and FQNEAQ (reference sequence). The CDR3 region has the DNA TGTGCCAGCAGCTTAGCGCTTCAGGCCATTCAGTTTAGTGGCTACACCTTC. Its protein product is CASSLALQAIQFSGYTF.

This clonotype was counted only a few times. The chain recombines TRBV12-3 or TRBV12-4 with TRBJ2-1, with TRBD2 matching 10 bases. This CDR3 region has 16 residues. The trim removed 6 bases at V and 7 bases at J, leaving 12 bases unmatched. The CDR3 DNA follows: TGTGCCAGCAGAACCATGAGCGGGGGGGGTGCAAATGAGCAGTTCTTC. Residues: CASRTMSGGGANEQFF.

J is TRBJ2-7 and V is TRBV20-1; 8 nucleotides line up with TRBD1. The CDR3 extends over 15 amino acids. Germline V CDR1 and CDR2: DFQATT, SNEGSKA (reference sequence). V was clipped by 5 bases and J by 4 bases; unmatched bases: 13. CDR3 bases: TGCAGTGCTCGAGCCCGGGACAGGAATTGGTACGAGCAGTACTTC. Amino acid sequence: CSARARDRNWYEQYF.